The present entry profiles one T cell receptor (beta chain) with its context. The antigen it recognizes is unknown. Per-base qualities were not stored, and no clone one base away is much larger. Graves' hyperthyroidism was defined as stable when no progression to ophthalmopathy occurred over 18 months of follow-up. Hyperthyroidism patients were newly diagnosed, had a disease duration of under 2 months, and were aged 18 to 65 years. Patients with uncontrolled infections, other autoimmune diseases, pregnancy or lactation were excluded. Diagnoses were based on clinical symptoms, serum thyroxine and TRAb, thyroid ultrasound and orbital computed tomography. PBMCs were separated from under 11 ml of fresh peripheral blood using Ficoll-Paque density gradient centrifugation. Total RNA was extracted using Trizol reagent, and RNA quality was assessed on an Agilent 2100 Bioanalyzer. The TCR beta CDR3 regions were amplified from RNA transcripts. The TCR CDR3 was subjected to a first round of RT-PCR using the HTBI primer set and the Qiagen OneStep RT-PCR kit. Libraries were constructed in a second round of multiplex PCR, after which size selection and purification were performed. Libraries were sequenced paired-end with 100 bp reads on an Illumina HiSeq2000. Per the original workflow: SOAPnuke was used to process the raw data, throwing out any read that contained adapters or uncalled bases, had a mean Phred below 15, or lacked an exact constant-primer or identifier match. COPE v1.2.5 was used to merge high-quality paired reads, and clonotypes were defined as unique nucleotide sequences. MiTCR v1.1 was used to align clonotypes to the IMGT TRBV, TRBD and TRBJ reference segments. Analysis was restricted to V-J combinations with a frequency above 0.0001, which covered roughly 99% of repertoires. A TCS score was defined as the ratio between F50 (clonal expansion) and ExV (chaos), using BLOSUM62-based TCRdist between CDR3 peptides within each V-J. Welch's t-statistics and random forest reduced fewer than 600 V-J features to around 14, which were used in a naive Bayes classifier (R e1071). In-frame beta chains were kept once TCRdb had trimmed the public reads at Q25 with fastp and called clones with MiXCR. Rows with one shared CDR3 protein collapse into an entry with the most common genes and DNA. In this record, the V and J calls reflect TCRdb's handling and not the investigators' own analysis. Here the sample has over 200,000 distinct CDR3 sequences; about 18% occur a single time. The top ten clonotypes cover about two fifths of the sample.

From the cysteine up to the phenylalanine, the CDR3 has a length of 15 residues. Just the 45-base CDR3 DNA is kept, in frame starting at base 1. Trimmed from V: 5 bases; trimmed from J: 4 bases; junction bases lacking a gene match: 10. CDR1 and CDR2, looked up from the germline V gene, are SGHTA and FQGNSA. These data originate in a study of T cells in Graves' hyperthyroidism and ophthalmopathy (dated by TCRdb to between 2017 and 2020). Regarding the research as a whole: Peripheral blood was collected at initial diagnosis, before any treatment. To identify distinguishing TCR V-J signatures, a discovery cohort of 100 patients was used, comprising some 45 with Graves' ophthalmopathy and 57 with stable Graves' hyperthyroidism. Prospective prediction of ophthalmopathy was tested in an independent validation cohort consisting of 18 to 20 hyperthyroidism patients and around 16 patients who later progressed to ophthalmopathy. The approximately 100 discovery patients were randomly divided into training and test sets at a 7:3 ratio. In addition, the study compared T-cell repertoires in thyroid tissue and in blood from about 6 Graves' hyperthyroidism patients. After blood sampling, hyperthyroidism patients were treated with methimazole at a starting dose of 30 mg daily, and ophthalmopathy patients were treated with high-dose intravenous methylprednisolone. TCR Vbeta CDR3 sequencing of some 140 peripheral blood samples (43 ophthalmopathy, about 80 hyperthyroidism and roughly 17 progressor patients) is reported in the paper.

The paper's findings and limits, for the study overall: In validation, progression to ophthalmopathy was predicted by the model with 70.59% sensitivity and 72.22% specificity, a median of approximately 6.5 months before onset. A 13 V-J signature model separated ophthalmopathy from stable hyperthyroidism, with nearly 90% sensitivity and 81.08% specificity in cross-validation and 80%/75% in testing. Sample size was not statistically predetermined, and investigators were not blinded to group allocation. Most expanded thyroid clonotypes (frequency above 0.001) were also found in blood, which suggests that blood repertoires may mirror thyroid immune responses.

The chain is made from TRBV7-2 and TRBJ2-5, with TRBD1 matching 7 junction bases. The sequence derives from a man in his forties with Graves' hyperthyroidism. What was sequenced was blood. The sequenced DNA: TGTGCCAGCAGCCGAGGGGGCAGGGCATCAGAGACCCAGTACTTC. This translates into CASSRGGRASETQYF.